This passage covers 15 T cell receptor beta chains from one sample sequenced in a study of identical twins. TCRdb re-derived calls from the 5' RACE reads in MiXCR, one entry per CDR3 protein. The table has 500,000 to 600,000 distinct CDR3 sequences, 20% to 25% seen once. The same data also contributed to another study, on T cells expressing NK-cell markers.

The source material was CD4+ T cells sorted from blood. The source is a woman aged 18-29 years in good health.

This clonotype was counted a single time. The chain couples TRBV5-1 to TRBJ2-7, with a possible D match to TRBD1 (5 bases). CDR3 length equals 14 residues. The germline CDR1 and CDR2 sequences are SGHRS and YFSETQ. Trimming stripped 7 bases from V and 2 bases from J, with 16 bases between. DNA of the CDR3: TGCGCCAGCCTCATCGGGCCAGGGACCTACGAGCAGTACTTC. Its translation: CASLIGPGTYEQYF.

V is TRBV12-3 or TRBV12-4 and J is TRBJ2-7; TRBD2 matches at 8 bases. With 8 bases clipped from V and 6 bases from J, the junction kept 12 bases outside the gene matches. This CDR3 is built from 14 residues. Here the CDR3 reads CASGAQRGTSEQYF. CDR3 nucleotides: TGTGCCAGCGGGGCACAGCGGGGGACCTCCGAGCAGTACTTC.

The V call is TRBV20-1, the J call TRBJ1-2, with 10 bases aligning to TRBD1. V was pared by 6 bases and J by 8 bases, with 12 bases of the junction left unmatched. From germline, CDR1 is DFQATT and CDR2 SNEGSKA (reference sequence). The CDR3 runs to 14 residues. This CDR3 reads CSAAGQGILGGYTF. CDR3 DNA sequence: TGCAGTGCCGCGGGACAGGGGATTTTAGGGGGCTACACCTTC.

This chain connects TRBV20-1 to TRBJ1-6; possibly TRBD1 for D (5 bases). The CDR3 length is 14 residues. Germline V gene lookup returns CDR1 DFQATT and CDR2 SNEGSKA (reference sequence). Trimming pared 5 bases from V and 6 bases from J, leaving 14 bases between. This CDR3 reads CSAPFGGSNSPLHF. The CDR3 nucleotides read TGCAGTGCTCCTTTCGGGGGTAGTAATTCACCCCTCCACTTT.

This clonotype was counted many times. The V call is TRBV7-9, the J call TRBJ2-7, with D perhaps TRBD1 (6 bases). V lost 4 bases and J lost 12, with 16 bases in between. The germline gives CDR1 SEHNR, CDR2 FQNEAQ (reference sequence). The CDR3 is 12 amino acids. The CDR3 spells CASSYGTGLGYF. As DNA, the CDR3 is TGTGCCAGCAGCTACGGAACAGGGTTGGGGTACTTC.

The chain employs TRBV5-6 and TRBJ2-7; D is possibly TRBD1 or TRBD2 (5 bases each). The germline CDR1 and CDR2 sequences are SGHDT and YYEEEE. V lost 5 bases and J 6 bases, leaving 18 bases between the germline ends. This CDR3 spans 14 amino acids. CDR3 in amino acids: CASSTGTGPREQYF. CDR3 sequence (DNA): TGTGCCAGCAGTACCGGGACGGGCCCCCGCGAGCAGTACTTC.

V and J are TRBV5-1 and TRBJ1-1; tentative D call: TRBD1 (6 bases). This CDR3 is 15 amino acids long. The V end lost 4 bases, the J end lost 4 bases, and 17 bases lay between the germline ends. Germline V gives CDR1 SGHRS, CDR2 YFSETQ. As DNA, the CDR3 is TGCGCCAGCAGCCCCGGGGGCGGTGAGGGCACTGAAGCTTTCTTT. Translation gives CASSPGGGEGTEAFF.

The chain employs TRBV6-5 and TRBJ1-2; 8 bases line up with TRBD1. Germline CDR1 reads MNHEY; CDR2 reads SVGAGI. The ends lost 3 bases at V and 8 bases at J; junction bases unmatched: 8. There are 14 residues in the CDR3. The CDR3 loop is CASSYSGQGVGYTF. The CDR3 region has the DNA TGTGCCAGCAGTTATTCCGGACAGGGTGTCGGCTACACCTTC.

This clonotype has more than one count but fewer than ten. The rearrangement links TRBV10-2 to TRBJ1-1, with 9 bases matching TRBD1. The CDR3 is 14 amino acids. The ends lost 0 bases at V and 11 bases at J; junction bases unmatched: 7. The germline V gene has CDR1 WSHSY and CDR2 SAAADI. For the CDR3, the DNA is TGCGCCAGCAGTGAGTCGGGACAGGGCTTTCGCGCTTTCTTT. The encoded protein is CASSESGQGFRAFF.

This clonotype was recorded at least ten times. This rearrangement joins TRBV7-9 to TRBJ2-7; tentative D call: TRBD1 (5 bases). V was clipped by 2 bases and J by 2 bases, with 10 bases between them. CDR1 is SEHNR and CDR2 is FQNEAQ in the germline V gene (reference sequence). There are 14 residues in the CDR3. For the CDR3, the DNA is TGTGCCAGCAGCTTACGAGACAGAACCTACGAGCAGTACTTC. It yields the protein CASSLRDRTYEQYF. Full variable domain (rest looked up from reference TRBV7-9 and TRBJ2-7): DTGVSQNPRHKITKRGQNVTFRCDPISEHNRLYWYRQTLGQGPEFLTYFQNEAQLEKSRLLSDRFSAERPKGSFSTLEIQRTEQGDSAMYLCASSLRDRTYEQYFGPGTRLTVT.

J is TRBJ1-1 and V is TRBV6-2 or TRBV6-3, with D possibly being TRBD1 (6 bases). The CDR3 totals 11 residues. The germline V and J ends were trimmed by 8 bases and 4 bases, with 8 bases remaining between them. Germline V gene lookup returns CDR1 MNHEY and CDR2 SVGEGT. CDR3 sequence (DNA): TGTGCCAGCGGGGGGCTCACTGAAGCTTTCTTT. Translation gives CASGGLTEAFF.

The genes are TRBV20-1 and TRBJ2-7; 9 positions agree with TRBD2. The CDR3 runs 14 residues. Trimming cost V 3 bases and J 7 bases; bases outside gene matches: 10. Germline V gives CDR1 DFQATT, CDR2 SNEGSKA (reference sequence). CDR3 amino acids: CSARKTSGLGEQYF. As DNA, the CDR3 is TGCAGTGCTAGGAAGACTAGCGGTTTAGGGGAGCAGTACTTC.

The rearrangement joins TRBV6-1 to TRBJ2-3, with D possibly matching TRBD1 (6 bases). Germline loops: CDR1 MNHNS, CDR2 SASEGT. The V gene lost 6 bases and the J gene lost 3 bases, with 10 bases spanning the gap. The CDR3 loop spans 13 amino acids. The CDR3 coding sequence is TGTGCCAGCAGGGGACAATGGACAGATACGCAGTATTTT. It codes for CASRGQWTDTQYF.

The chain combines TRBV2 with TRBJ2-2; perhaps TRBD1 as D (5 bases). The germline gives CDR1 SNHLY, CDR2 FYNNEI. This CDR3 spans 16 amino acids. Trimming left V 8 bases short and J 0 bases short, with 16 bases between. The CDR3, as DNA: TGTGCCAGCGCTAACGAGGCGACAGCGAACACCGGGGAGCTGTTTTTT. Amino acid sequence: CASANEATANTGELFF.

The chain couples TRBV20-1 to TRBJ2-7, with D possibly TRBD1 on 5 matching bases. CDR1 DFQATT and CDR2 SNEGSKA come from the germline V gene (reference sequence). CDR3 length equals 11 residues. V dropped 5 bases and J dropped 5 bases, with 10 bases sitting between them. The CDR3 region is CSAQGYDEQYF. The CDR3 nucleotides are TGCAGTGCTCAGGGATACGACGAGCAGTACTTC.